The clone carrying this TCR beta chain was observed at least ten times. The antigen is undetermined. The sample originates from a study of CD8 T cells in ankylosing spondylitis. Study results and limitations: Characteristic, it appeared, of ankylosing spondylitis blood was a TCR beta motif of eight highly homologous variants.

Trimming took 5 bases from V and 4 from J; bases not matched to a gene: 14. The germline V gene encodes CDR1 SGHVS and CDR2 FQNEAQ. This CDR3 contains 17 residues. In TCRdb, the 5' RACE reads were re-called with MiXCR into one record per CDR3 protein. The profile shows some 220,000 distinct CDR3 sequences, 7% to 8% of them singletons. The sample consisted of blood, either unsorted or a sorted T cell fraction (not recorded which). The TCR comes from a male donor with ankylosing spondylitis. The V and J genes are TRBV7-8 and TRBJ2-3; 8 nucleotides align to TRBD2. The CDR3 coding sequence is TGTGCCAGCAGCCAGGAGGTCGGGGGGGCGAGGGCAGATACGCAGTATTTT. This translates into CASSQEVGGARADTQYF.